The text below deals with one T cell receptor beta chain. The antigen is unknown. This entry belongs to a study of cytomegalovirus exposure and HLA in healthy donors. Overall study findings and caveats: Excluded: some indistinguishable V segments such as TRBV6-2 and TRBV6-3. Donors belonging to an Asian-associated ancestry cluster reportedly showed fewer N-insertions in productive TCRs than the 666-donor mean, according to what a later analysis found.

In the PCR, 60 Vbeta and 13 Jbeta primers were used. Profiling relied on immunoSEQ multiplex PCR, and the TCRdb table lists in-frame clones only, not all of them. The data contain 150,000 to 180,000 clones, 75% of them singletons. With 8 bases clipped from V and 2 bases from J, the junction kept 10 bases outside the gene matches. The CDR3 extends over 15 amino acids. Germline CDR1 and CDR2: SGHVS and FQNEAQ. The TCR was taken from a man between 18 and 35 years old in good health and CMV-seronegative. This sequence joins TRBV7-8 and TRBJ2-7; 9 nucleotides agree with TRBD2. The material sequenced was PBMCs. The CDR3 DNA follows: TGTGCCAGCTTAGGGCGGGAGGGCCCGACCTACGAGCAGTACTTC. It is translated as CASLGREGPTYEQYF.